A selection of T cell receptor beta chains follows, all from one sample in a study of blood T cell repertoires in COVID-19. Profiled with immunoSEQ multiplex PCR; TCRdb holds only in-frame clones, not every one. The table records under 150,000 clones, 85% to 90% of them present only once. The sample comprised peripheral blood. Every receptor here comes from a woman aged 55-69 years with active COVID-19. Each CDR3 is given with its conserved first and last residue. Fields, in order: V gene, D gene, clone size, J gene, CDR3 protein, CDR3 DNA. A D gene is named only where the DNA matches it firmly. The size of a clone is reported for some rows only, either as once, few or many, or as a class for expanded clones.

>TRBV2|.|.|TRBJ2-3
CAIESGTFGGDTQYF
TGTGCCATAGAATCCGGGACCTTCGGAGGGGATACGCAGTATTTT
>TRBV7-3|TRBD2|.|TRBJ2-1
CASSSGLAGGGKGEQFF
TGTGCCAGCAGCTCTGGACTAGCGGGAGGGGGGAAAGGTGAGCAGTTCTTC
>TRBV27|TRBD1|.|TRBJ2-7
CASSSSGTGRYEQYF
TGTGCCAGCAGTTCCTCCGGGACAGGGAGGTACGAGCAGTACTTC
>TRBV5-4|TRBD1|.|TRBJ1-5
CASSAQGSNQPQHF
TGTGCCAGCAGCGCACAGGGGAGCAATCAGCCCCAGCATTTT
>TRBV7-8|TRBD2|.|TRBJ2-1
CASSLAGGGGFGSYNEQFF
TGTGCCAGCAGCTTAGCCGGGGGGGGAGGGTTCGGCTCCTACAATGAGCAGTTCTTC
>TRBV2|.|.|TRBJ2-2
CASKMAVANTGELFF
TGTGCCAGCAAAATGGCGGTCGCGAACACCGGGGAGCTGTTTTTT
>TRBV2|TRBD2|once|TRBJ2-7
CASSSSGFSYEQYF
TGTGCCAGCAGTTCTAGCGGGTTCTCCTACGAGCAGTACTTC
>TRBV6-2/TRBV6-3|TRBD2|.|TRBJ2-7
CASSYVFPGGLEYEQYF
TGTGCCAGCAGTTACGTTTTTCCGGGGGGACTAGAGTACGAGCAGTACTTC
>TRBV9|.|.|TRBJ2-3
CAPRRTAIYTDTQYF
TGTGCCCCCCGCCGGACAGCTATTTACACAGATACGCAGTATTTT
>TRBV5-5|.|.|TRBJ1-5
CASTLEQGIMDQPQHF
TGTGCCAGCACCCTCGAACAGGGAATAATGGATCAGCCCCAGCATTTT
>TRBV11-2|.|.|TRBJ2-2
CASSLAGSNTGELFF
TGTGCCAGCAGCTTAGCGGGATCGAACACCGGGGAGCTGTTTTTT
>TRBV7-2|TRBD2|.|TRBJ2-1
CASRLAGVYNEQFF
TGTGCCAGCAGATTAGCGGGCGTATACAATGAGCAGTTCTTC
>TRBV6-5|.|.|TRBJ1-3
CASRRTRAGNTIYF
TGTGCCAGCAGGCGAACTCGCGCTGGAAACACCATATATTTT
>TRBV28|TRBD2|once|TRBJ2-7
CASRPGLAGGNEQYF
TGTGCCAGCAGACCCGGACTAGCGGGAGGAAACGAGCAGTACTTC
>TRBV2|TRBD2|.|TRBJ2-1
CASSESRVAGGGEQFF
TGTGCCAGCAGTGAAAGTAGGGTAGCGGGAGGCGGTGAGCAGTTCTTC
>TRBV19|TRBD1|.|TRBJ1-4
CASQDRGLPTNEKLFF
TGTGCCAGTCAGGACAGGGGCCTACCAACTAATGAAAAACTGTTTTTT
>TRBV5-1|.|few|TRBJ2-7
CASSLDAWSSYEQYF
TGCGCCAGCAGCTTGGATGCGTGGAGCTCCTACGAGCAGTACTTC
>TRBV28|TRBD2|.|TRBJ2-7
CASKGSGGRLNEQYF
TGTGCCAGCAAAGGGAGCGGCGGGAGGCTGAACGAGCAGTACTTC
>TRBV28|.|.|TRBJ2-1
CASSQLRNEQFF
TGTGCCAGCAGTCAACTGAGGAATGAGCAGTTCTTC
>TRBV10-3|TRBD2|.|TRBJ2-1
CAISESSGGVYNEQFF
TGTGCCATCAGTGAGTCGAGCGGGGGAGTCTACAATGAGCAGTTCTTC
>TRBV25-1|.|.|TRBJ1-4
CASSDSTGWSEKLFF
TGTGCCAGCAGTGACTCCACCGGGTGGAGTGAAAAACTGTTTTTT
>TRBV6-4|TRBD2|.|TRBJ2-5
CASSDRLAAWEERWTRGETQYF
TGTGCCAGCAGTGACCGACTAGCGGCTTGGGAAGAGAGATGGACGCGTGGAGAGACCCAGTACTTC
>TRBV5-1|.|.|TRBJ1-3
CASSLEAGRSSGNTIYF
TGCGCCAGCAGCTTGGAGGCAGGTCGAAGCTCTGGAAACACCATATATTTT
>TRBV5-6|TRBD2|.|TRBJ2-2
CASSLGDYHTGELFF
TGTGCCAGCAGCTTGGGGGACTACCACACCGGGGAGCTGTTTTTT
>TRBV29-1|.|.|TRBJ1-1
CSVAPGWGGTEAFF
TGCAGCGTTGCCCCTGGCTGGGGGGGGACTGAAGCTTTCTTT
>TRBV18|TRBD1|.|TRBJ1-6
CASSRQGLYSPLHF
TGTGCCAGCTCACGACAGGGACTCTATTCACCCCTCCACTTT
>TRBV7-2|.|.|TRBJ2-1
CASSPGGGRASEQFF
TGTGCCAGCAGCCCAGGGGGCGGGAGGGCCAGTGAGCAGTTCTTC
>TRBV6-5|.|once|TRBJ2-7
CASRKGLYSYEQYF
TGTGCCAGCAGAAAGGGACTTTACTCCTACGAGCAGTACTTC
>TRBV27|TRBD2|.|TRBJ2-7
CASSPQFSGRPPYEQYF
TGTGCCAGCAGTCCCCAGTTTAGCGGGAGGCCCCCCTACGAGCAGTACTTC
>TRBV6-5|.|.|TRBJ2-5
CASSPRHEGTQYF
TGTGCCAGCAGTCCCAGACACGAGGGGACCCAGTACTTC
>TRBV5-4|TRBD1|.|TRBJ2-3
CASRLGGQDTDTQYF
TGTGCCAGCAGGCTTGGGGGACAGGATACAGATACGCAGTATTTT
>TRBV9|TRBD1|.|TRBJ1-5
CASSRQGTSNQPQHF
TGTGCCAGCAGCCGACAGGGAACTAGCAATCAGCCCCAGCATTTT
>TRBV28|TRBD2|.|TRBJ2-5
CASNLGTSGRWGETQYF
TGTGCCAGCAATTTAGGGACTAGCGGGAGGTGGGGAGAGACCCAGTACTTC
>TRBV28|TRBD1|.|TRBJ1-5
CASSSGQGNQPQHF
TGTGCCAGCAGTTCGGGACAGGGCAATCAGCCCCAGCATTTT
>TRBV28|TRBD2|.|TRBJ2-1
CASSSALAISYNEQFF
TGTGCCAGCAGTTCCGCACTAGCGATCTCCTACAATGAGCAGTTCTTC
>TRBV7-2|.|.|TRBJ2-7
CASSPWGGSRYEQYF
TGTGCCAGCAGCCCGTGGGGAGGTAGTCGCTACGAGCAGTACTTC
>TRBV6-2/TRBV6-3|TRBD2|.|TRBJ2-3
CASSYRGLWSDTQYF
TGTGCCAGCAGTTATAGGGGACTATGGTCAGATACGCAGTATTTT
>TRBV7-9|TRBD2|.|TRBJ2-1
CASSLAGTSRYNEQFF
TGTGCCAGCAGCTTAGCCGGGACTAGTAGGTACAATGAGCAGTTCTTC
>TRBV7-9|.|few|TRBJ2-7
CASSLADSEEEQYF
TGTGCCAGCAGCTTAGCGGACAGTGAGGAAGAGCAGTACTTC
>TRBV9|TRBD1|few|TRBJ1-5
CASSGTGDQPQHF
TGTGCCAGCAGCGGGACAGGAGATCAGCCCCAGCATTTT
>TRBV18|.|.|TRBJ2-1
CASSPWGGANINEQFF
TGTGCCAGCTCACCATGGGGGGGCGCAAATATTAATGAGCAGTTCTTC
>TRBV11-2|.|.|TRBJ2-1
CASSLVIAPSYNEQFF
TGTGCCAGCAGCTTAGTAATAGCCCCCTCCTACAATGAGCAGTTCTTC
>TRBV3-1/TRBV3-2|.|.|TRBJ1-1
CASSQDRGYRNTEAFF
TGTGCCAGCAGCCAAGACCGAGGGTACCGGAACACTGAAGCTTTCTTT
>TRBV20-1|TRBD2|.|TRBJ2-4
CSAGDSGNPTNIQYF
TGCAGTGCTGGTGATAGCGGGAATCCAACGAACATTCAGTACTTC
>TRBV24-1|TRBD2|once|TRBJ2-3
CATSEILAGEDTQYF
TGTGCCACCAGTGAAATCCTAGCGGGAGAGGATACGCAGTATTTT
>TRBV7-2|.|once|TRBJ1-2
CASSPTGDGYGYTF
TGTGCCAGCAGTCCCACCGGAGATGGCTATGGCTACACCTTC